This T cell receptor beta chain was captured in a study of T cell changes during pregnancy in multiple sclerosis. This clone was observed a single time. Assay: immunoSEQ multiplex PCR; the TCRdb copy retains only in-frame clones and omits some. Here the sample spans tens of thousands of clones, around 90% being singletons. The CDR3 has 15 amino acids. V lost 3 bases and J 0 bases, leaving 12 bases between the germline ends. CDR1 SGHTA and CDR2 FQGNSA come from the germline V gene. Material: CD4+ T cells from peripheral blood mononuclear cells, obtained in the third trimester of pregnancy. The receptor comes from a female donor in good health, enrolled as a control in a pregnancy study. This chain uses TRBV7-2 with TRBJ2-7; D may be TRBD2 (6 bases). The DNA of the CDR3 is TGTGCCAGCAGCTTCTTACCGGGAGACTCCTACGAGCAGTACTTC. It specifies CASSFLPGDSYEQYF.